This T cell receptor (beta chain) stems from a study of CD4 T cells in relation to SARS-CoV-2 and coronaviruses. Study context: Controls used an HIV-1 Nef peptide pool or no peptide.

Before the COVID-19 pandemic, during about 2010-2019, CD4+ T cells were taken from unexposed donors. After about 11 days of culture, CD4+ T cells were isolated. As regards this clone: Its antigen is undetermined.

The method was immunoSEQ multiplex PCR; TCRdb's version includes in-frame clones alone and lacks a portion of them. The table includes about 26,000 clones, about 76% detected once. The TCR was taken from a human donor in good health. Sequenced input: CD4+ T cells from PBMCs, cultured in vitro.

The CDR3 here is CASSPPSSGDEKLFF. The CDR3, as DNA: TGTGCCAGCTCACCACCGTCATCCGGGGACGAAAAACTGTTTTTT. The chain uses TRBV18 and TRBJ1-4, with a possible D match to TRBD1 (5 bases). CDR1 and CDR2 from the germline V gene are KGHSH and LQKENI. The CDR3 consists of 15 residues. Trimming took 0 bases from V and 8 from J, leaving 13 bases between them. The full variable domain, completed using reference TRBV18 and TRBJ1-4, is NAGVMQNPRHLVRRRGQEARLRCSPMKGHSHVYWYRQLPEEGLKFMVYLQKENIIDESGMPKERFSAEFPKEGPSILRIQQVVRGDSAAYFCASSPPSSGDEKLFFGSGTQLSVL.